Following are 16 T cell receptor beta chains from one sample sequenced in a study of T cell responses to AZD1222 COVID-19 vaccine. Measured with immunoSEQ multiplex PCR; TCRdb has only the in-frame clones, and not every one. There are about 100,000 clones in the sample; roughly 91% occur only once, and 1.5% to 2% lies in the top ten. The starting material was peripheral blood, obtained on day 0 of AZD1222 vaccination. These receptors originate from an adult in good health.

The CDR3 loop reads CASSLWTGVNTEAFF. For the CDR3, the DNA is TGTGCCAGCAGCTTGTGGACAGGGGTGAACACTGAAGCTTTCTTT. The chain carries TRBV5-4 and TRBJ1-1; 9 nucleotides match TRBD1. The V gene's germline CDR1 is SGHNT and CDR2 YYREEE (reference sequence). Trimming at V came to 1 base and at J to 0 bases, leaving 1 base not matched to a gene. The CDR3 sequence is 15 residues long.

The chain recombines TRBV18 with TRBJ2-4, with TRBD1 as a possible D gene (6 bases). Germline lookup yields CDR1 KGHSH and CDR2 LQKENI. CDR3 length: 13 residues. The V gene lost 4 bases and the J gene lost 3 bases, with 7 bases spanning the gap. CDR3 sequence reads: CASSQGVKNIQYF. DNA of the CDR3: TGTGCCAGCTCACAGGGGGTCAAAAACATTCAGTACTTC. Full variable domain (outside the CDR3, taken from reference TRBV18 and TRBJ2-4): NAGVMQNPRHLVRRRGQEARLRCSPMKGHSHVYWYRQLPEEGLKFMVYLQKENIIDESGMPKERFSAEFPKEGPSILRIQQVVRGDSAAYFCASSQGVKNIQYFGAGTRLSVL.

This clone was found a few times. The chain couples TRBV5-6 to TRBJ1-5; unclear D gene. The germline gives CDR1 SGHDT, CDR2 YYEEEE. The CDR3 covers 15 residues. Trimming shortened V by 2 bases and J by 1 base, and 10 bases separated the two germline ends. CDR3 loop: CASSFRWGSNQPQHF. The CDR3, as DNA: TGTGCCAGCAGCTTCAGGTGGGGAAGCAATCAGCCCCAGCATTTT.

V and J are TRBV25-1 and TRBJ1-6; maybe TRBD1 (6 bases). With 4 bases removed from V and 7 bases from J, the gap between germline ends came to 11 bases. The CDR3 consists of 14 residues. Germline values: CDR1 MGHDK, CDR2 SYGVNS. For the CDR3, the DNA is TGTGCCAGCAGTGGGGACACCATCAATTCACCCCTCCACTTT. Translating gives CASSGDTINSPLHF. The variable domain in full, completed from reference TRBV25-1 and TRBJ1-6, reads EADIYQTPRYLVIGTGKKITLECSQTMGHDKMYWYQQDPGMELHLIHYSYGVNSTEKGDLSSESTVSRIRTEHFPLTLESARPSHTSQYLCASSGDTINSPLHFGNGTRLTVT.

The CDR3, as DNA: TGTGCCAGCAGTCCGGGACACCCTTATGGCTACACCTTC. This encodes CASSPGHPYGYTF. This rearrangement joins TRBV2 to TRBJ1-2; D perhaps matches TRBD1 (6 bases). CDR3 length: 13 residues. V was pared by 5 bases and J by 5 bases, with 12 bases between. Germline loops: CDR1 SNHLY, CDR2 FYNNEI.

The CDR3 protein is CASSRSGRANTGELFF. The CDR3 nucleotides are TGTGCCAGCAGCCGTAGCGGGAGGGCCAATACCGGGGAGCTGTTTTTT. The chain carries TRBV7-8 and TRBJ2-2; TRBD2 agrees at 11 bases. V lost 5 bases, J lost 5 bases, and 7 bases stayed unmatched. The germline V gene has CDR1 SGHVS and CDR2 FQNEAQ. The CDR3 extends over 16 amino acids.

V and J are TRBV10-2 and TRBJ1-2, with D unresolved. Trimming left V 2 bases short and J 4 bases short, with 11 bases between. CDR1 and CDR2 (germline): WSHSY, SAAADI. The CDR3 consists of 14 residues. The CDR3 bases are TGCGCCAGCAGTGAGGTGGCGGGTGGCTATGGCTACACCTTC. The encoded protein is CASSEVAGGYGYTF.

The chain carries TRBV5-1 and TRBJ2-7; D unclear. Germline V lookup: CDR1 SGHRS, CDR2 YFSETQ. Deletions cut 0 bases from V and 0 bases from J, with 10 bases between. This CDR3 spans 15 amino acids. The CDR3 is CASSLGWSISYEQYF. The CDR3 coding sequence is TGCGCCAGCAGCTTGGGGTGGTCGATCTCCTACGAGCAGTACTTC.

The chain employs TRBV28 and TRBJ2-7, with 11 nucleotides matching TRBD2. The trim removed 6 bases at V and 1 base at J, leaving 5 bases unmatched. CDR3 size: 15 residues. CDR1 is MDHEN and CDR2 is SYDVKM in the germline V gene. CDR3 bases: TGTGCCAGCAGCGCTGGGACTAGCGGTTCCTACGAGCAGTACTTC. It is translated as CASSAGTSGSYEQYF.

This clone was found once. This chain uses TRBV9 with TRBJ1-4; possibly TRBD1 for D (5 bases). CDR1 SGDLS and CDR2 YYNGEE come from the germline V gene. There are 15 residues in the CDR3. With 3 bases removed from V and 7 bases from J, the gap between germline ends came to 16 bases. CDR3: CASSARGGLGEKLFF. In DNA form, the CDR3 reads TGTGCCAGCAGCGCGAGGGGAGGGTTGGGTGAAAAACTGTTTTTT.

V gene TRBV11-3 combines with J gene TRBJ2-3; D unresolved. Germline V lookup: CDR1 SGHNT, CDR2 YENEEA. This CDR3 is 11 amino acids long. Trimming took off 5 bases at V and 6 bases at J, with 6 bases between the two ends. This CDR3 reads CASSREDTQYF. CDR3 sequence (DNA): TGTGCCAGCAGCCGCGAGGATACGCAGTATTTT.

This sequence joins TRBV4-2 and TRBJ1-3; D remains unclear. CDR1 LGHNA and CDR2 YNFKEQ come from the germline V gene. The CDR3 consists of 16 residues. Trimming removed 0 bases at V and 4 bases at J, with 13 bases between. As DNA, the CDR3 is TGTGCCAGCAGCCAAGATTTCCTAGGGTACGGAAACACCATATATTTT. Protein product: CASSQDFLGYGNTIYF.

CDR3 coding DNA: TGTGCCTGGAGTGTAAACAGGGGGAGCTACACCTTC. This encodes CAWSVNRGSYTF. The chain has TRBV30 and TRBJ1-2; TRBD1 matches at 8 bases. CDR3 length: 12 amino acids. Germline loops: CDR1 GTSNPN, CDR2 SVGIG (reference sequence). V shed 0 bases, J shed 9 bases, and the junction held 3 bases outside the gene matches.

This rearrangement joins TRBV28 to TRBJ1-2; 7 nucleotides agree with TRBD1. CDR3 length equals 16 residues. Germline CDR1 and CDR2: MDHEN and SYDVKM. V lost 4 bases and J lost 4; bases outside the gene matches: 12. The CDR3 DNA follows: TGTGCCAGCAGTTATGGAGGGGGCGCGAATGCCTATGGCTACACCTTC. Translation gives CASSYGGGANAYGYTF.

The chain combines TRBV2 with TRBJ2-1; D possibly corresponds to TRBD1 (6 bases). Trimming stripped 7 bases from V and 3 bases from J, with 10 bases between. The CDR3 length is 13 residues. From germline, CDR1 is SNHLY and CDR2 FYNNEI. Here the CDR3 DNA reads TGTGCCAGCACTACGGACAGCTACAATGAGCAGTTCTTC. Protein: CASTTDSYNEQFF. Full variable domain (remainder filled in from reference TRBV2 and TRBJ2-1): EPEVTQTPSHQVTQMGQEVILRCVPISNHLYFYWYRQILGQKVEFLVSFYNNEISEKSEIFDDQFSVERPDGSNFTLKIRSTKLEDSAMYFCASTTDSYNEQFFGPGTRLTVL.

The gene calls are TRBV5-1 and TRBJ2-1; 8 bases line up with TRBD2. J was trimmed by 2 bases and V by 4 bases; bases with no gene match: 8. Germline CDR1 is SGHRS and CDR2 is YFSETQ. This CDR3 region has 16 residues. This CDR3 is CASSPHLAGTYNEQFF. In nucleotides, the CDR3 is TGCGCCAGCAGCCCACACCTAGCGGGTACCTACAATGAGCAGTTCTTC.